One T cell receptor beta chain is described in this entry. What antigen it recognizes has not been identified. Per-base quality was not reported, and no clone a single base away is much larger than it. The cohort comprised some 680 healthy bone marrow donors. All cohort members were sampled while nominally healthy, although unrecorded immune exposures were likely present. The donor tested CMV seronegative, placing the donor among the 350 to 400 seronegative members of the cohort. A peripheral blood sample was collected from each donor, and TCR beta sequencing was performed on peripheral blood mononuclear cells. Genomic DNA was extracted from the blood cell samples with the Qiagen DNeasy Blood Extraction Kit. Library generation was performed with the immunoSEQ multiplex PCR assay. The multiplex PCR relied on a mix of 60 forward primers for TCR Vbeta segments and 13 reverse primers for TCR Jbeta segments. The CDR3 region of rearranged TCR beta genes was amplified from genomic DNA with a multiplex PCR assay. On the Illumina HiSeq System, the amplified TCR beta libraries were sequenced as 87-base-pair reads. From the authors' description of their analysis: A later analysis tallied tens of millions of unique TCR beta chains across the 700 or so repertoires, and approximately 9.9 million of those chains were shared by two or more donors. To remove PCR and sequencing errors, raw reads were error-corrected and collapsed into unique sequences using a nearest-neighbor algorithm that merged closely related sequences. CDR3 sequences were aligned to IMGT reference sequences to assign V, D and J gene segments. For a sequence to be retained, a match of at least six nucleotides was required to both a V gene segment and a J gene segment. Rearrangements were called productive when the CDR3 lacked stop codons and stayed in frame with V and J; all others were non-productive. CDR3 was defined by IMGT convention, running from the second conserved V-encoded cysteine to the conserved J-encoded phenylalanine. Sequences without an unambiguous match to a single V gene segment were excluded from the earlier analysis of 587 of the donors. In an earlier analysis of approximately 590 of the donors, V segments were called functional above 56.7% productive rearrangements and were called segregating when the between-donor standard deviation exceeded 5%. A statistical classification framework was developed to diagnose cytomegalovirus status using the catalog of TCR beta chain sequences. A later analysis assigned V and J genes by comparing TCR nucleotide sequences with IMGT/GENE-DB human TR gene sequences. In a later analysis, CDR3 sequences and most-parsimonious VDJ recombination scenarios were assigned using the TCRdist pipeline. In a later analysis, each TCR beta chain was defined by its CDR3 amino acid sequence together with its V-gene family, and reads lacking a unique V-gene family were excluded. To address suspected cross-contamination and a sequencing artifact, a later analysis removed around 600 highly shared, low-generation-probability nucleotide sequences. In a later analysis, a clonal expansion index was calculated for each public chain from normalized within-repertoire ranks of inferred template counts. Generation probabilities in a later analysis came from a VDJ recombination model fitted to out-of-frame rearrangements, and those results were checked against IGoR. Hypergeometric tests were used in a later analysis to score TCR-TCR, TCR-HLA and TCR-CMV co-occurrence, with a repertoire-size bias correction applied to the TCR pairs. A later analysis estimated false discovery rates by permuting HLA or CMV assignments 20 times. In a later analysis, co-occurring TCRs were grouped with DBSCAN, and TCRdist sequence similarity was added when clustering was performed within HLA-allele-positive subsets. For co-occurrence clustering, repertoires with fewer than 30,000 or more than 120,000 public chains were excluded, along with roughly 5 repertoires with anomalous nucleotide sharing. TCRdb's version of the immuneACCESS table is confined to in-frame rearrangements and falls short of the full clone set. An unresolved V gene accounts for under half of the shortfall where checked; the remainder is of unknown origin. That table furnishes V, J and clone size, whereas the DNA furnished D and trimming. The sample data list about 190,000 clones, and 65% to 85% of these were observed just once. The ten most abundant clones make up 1.5% to 2% of the sample.

The germline V gene encodes CDR1 SGHTA and CDR2 FQGTGA. Between the V and J ends, shortened by 3 bases and 6 bases respectively, the junction contains 15 bases. The CDR3 goes from the cysteine to the phenylalanine over 15 residues. Only CDR3 DNA is held: 45 bases, read in frame from base 1. These data belong to a study of cytomegalovirus exposure and HLA in healthy donors (dated by TCRdb to the late 2010s). With regard to the full study: According to an earlier analysis of a few hundred of the donors, 150 million to 200 million T cells yielded 120 million or so unique TCR beta sequences and less than 300 Gb of sequence data. Approximately 310 gigabases of sequencing data and approximately 93 million unique TCR sequences were included in an early release covering several hundred HLA-typed donors. The genetic ancestry cluster associated with self-reported Caucasian donors included around four fifths of the approximately 410 genotyped donors. The aim of the study was to test whether cataloging public T cell receptors could identify signatures of past pathogen exposure. The T cell repertoires of several hundred subjects were profiled by immunosequencing and related to cytomegalovirus serostatus. Along with the roughly 670-subject first cohort, a separate validation cohort of over a hundred different subjects was used. The study combined high-throughput TCR immunosequencing, statistical association of individual TCRs with disease status, and machine learning to predict cytomegalovirus infection status. In a later analysis, previously published TCR beta repertoires from about 670 donors were re-analyzed and high-resolution HLA genotyping was added so that TCR occurrence patterns could be studied. The later analysis used no new phenotypic data to find candidate immune exposures, relying instead on TCR beta sequences and their occurrence across donors. An earlier analysis of around 640 of the donors used high-throughput TCR beta sequencing to judge whether each TCR beta V gene segment behaved as functional or pseudogenic. Alongside the repertoire data, information on donor age, sex, ethnicity and CMV serostatus was compiled. A later genetic analysis took genome-wide SNP genotypes for 398 of the 666 donors and used that subset as a discovery cohort. All discovery cohort repertoires had been generated on a single sequencing platform. Both class I and class II loci were covered by HLA typing, at four-digit resolution. The number of typed donors differed by locus: about 620-640 for A, B, C, DRB1 and DQB1; some 540 for DQA1; approximately 600 for DPA1; and some 470 for DPB1. Five DR-DQ haplotypes were treated as single units for association and clustering because of strong linkage in the cohort. Among under 450 genotyped donors of the cohort, an average of approximately 240,000 unique TCR beta nucleotide sequences were sequenced per donor, around 20% of them non-productive. Here is what the overall study found, with its caveats: Because counts were too low, around 18 rarely observed V segments, including chromosome 9 orphons, were left out of the earlier analysis of several hundred of the donors. Only TCR beta chains were sequenced in this cohort, and the absence of alpha or paired-chain data limited detectable features. The classifier was reported to diagnose cytomegalovirus status with high specificity and sensitivity in both the original and validation cohorts. According to a later analysis, TCR association rates differed among HLA loci, with DRB1 alleles showing the most associated TCRs and HLA-C alleles showing the fewest. In a later analysis, HLA-associated TCR beta chains were found to be more clonally expanded and to have lower generation probabilities than equally common non-associated chains. In a later analysis, about 17,000 TCR beta sequences were associated with specific HLA alleles at a false discovery rate of 0.05. A cluster of highly shared sequence variants was judged likely to be a technical artifact of the sequencing pipeline. Linkage disequilibrium might explain the correlated functional status among segregating V segments, but an unknown experimental factor could not be ruled out. Most CMV-associated TCR beta chains appeared to be HLA-restricted in a later analysis, and the HLA associations seemed to be driven largely by CMV exposure. The authors suggested that the approach could potentially be extended to other disease states and immunological phenotypes. HLA typing was unavailable for some donors at each locus, so association tests used only the typed subset. Sequencing depth was assumed to be roughly uniform across donors in the presence/absence analyses, though that assumption may not hold. A further reported finding was that TCR beta sequences accurately predicted the HLA-A and HLA-B alleles for most subjects in the first cohort. CMV serostatus was the only immune exposure information available for the cohort. When HLA alleles, especially DR and DQ, strongly co-occurred, attributing TCR associations to individual alleles was difficult. In vitro tests confirmed that a few of the cytomegalovirus-associated TCR beta chains recognize cytomegalovirus antigens. In a later genetic analysis, a missense DCLRE1C variant was associated with V-gene and J-gene trimming of TCR beta chains, and the association was replicated in an independent cohort. According to a later genetic analysis, donors in an Asian-associated ancestry cluster had fewer N-insertions in productive TCRs than the approximately 700-donor mean. Some IMGT-functional V segments, including TRBV6-2 and TRBV6-3, could not be told apart with the 87-base-pair reads, so those segments were excluded. Broadly in line with IMGT annotations, most TCR beta V segments showed up in productive rearrangements about 90% or about 30% of the time in an earlier analysis of 450 to 750 of the donors. Most TCR sequences were observed very rarely across donors, whereas some public TCRs were present in many individuals. In a later analysis, several top co-occurrence clusters were reported to appear linked to parvovirus B19, influenza, CMV and Epstein-Barr virus. The study gave a list of under 200 TCR beta chains associated with cytomegalovirus.

The chain joins TRBV7-3 to TRBJ2-1; the D gene is perhaps TRBD2, from 7 matching bases. Sequencing was done on a sample of PBMCs. The sequence came from a woman between 18 and 29 years old in good health and CMV-seronegative. The CDR3 loop reads CASSFGGGAFNEQFF. The DNA sequence is as follows: TGTGCCAGCAGCTTCGGTGGGGGGGCTTTCAATGAGCAGTTCTTC.